This T cell receptor beta chain was profiled in a study of metastatic and nonmetastatic thyroid tumors. Across the study: Repertoire data that came from the blood and tumor or nodule tissue of malignant and benign thyroid patients were compared. Findings and caveats of the study: Versus benign nodules, malignant thyroid tumors reportedly had significantly higher TCR beta diversity, in blood and tumor.

Per the authors' pipeline: CDR3 differences across clinicopathological groups were used to build a distant-metastasis classifier for papillary thyroid cancer. TCRdb reanalyzed the PCR reads via MiXCR. The V and J calls and clone size come from TCRdb's table, not from the authors' own analysis. The profile shows about 34,000 clones, 35% to 45% of them singletons. Every patient was untreated before thyroid surgery. By its share, this clone is large. Its antigen is not known. Sequencing was done on a sample of tumor tissue. This sequence was found in a female donor with papillary thyroid cancer or a benign thyroid nodule (not recorded which). Some clones in this sample may be carry-over from other donors' samples.

CDR3 loop: CASRTLGGETGELFF. The CDR3 region has the DNA TGTGCCAGCAGAACCCTCGGGGGCGAGACCGGGGAGCTGTTTTTT. The genes are TRBV6-1 and TRBJ2-2; D is tentatively TRBD1 or TRBD2 (6 bases each). V was shortened by 6 bases and J by 5 bases, with 16 bases between the two germline ends. Germline assignment: CDR1 MNHNS and CDR2 SASEGT. The length of the CDR3 is 15 residues.